The 5 T cell receptor beta chains presented below share a single source sample, sequenced in a study of regulatory T cells in long-lasting Graves disease. Time point of the sample: newly diagnosed GD, antithyroid drugs for less than 3 months. After RNA was extracted from PBMCs, the TCR library was made from it. CDR3 regions were amplified by Arm-PCR using iRepertoire HTBI primers to build TCR beta libraries. In TCRdb, the multiplex PCR reads were re-called with MiXCR into one record per CDR3 protein. The table lists hundreds of thousands of distinct CDR3 sequences, about 15% of them singletons. The same data also went into a second study, on T cells in Graves' hyperthyroidism and ophthalmopathy.

This specimen consisted of peripheral blood mononuclear cells (PBMCs), obtained at new diagnosis, from a patient treated with antithyroid drugs. The receptor set was obtained from a middle-aged woman with Graves disease.

This clonotype was observed many times. The chain links TRBV2 to TRBJ2-7, with D perhaps TRBD2 (5 bases). This CDR3 comprises 16 residues. Per germline, CDR1 SNHLY and CDR2 FYNNEI. The V and J ends lost 6 bases and 2 bases respectively, with 20 bases between them. CDR3 bases: TGTGCCAGCAGGCGGAGGTACGTGACTGTCCCCTACGAGCAGTACTTC. This codes for CASRRRYVTVPYEQYF.

This clonotype was observed a few times. The rearrangement joins TRBV20-1 to TRBJ2-5; 7 bases are shared with TRBD2. V shed 3 bases, J shed 1 base, and the junction held 5 bases outside the gene matches. CDR3 size: 14 residues. Germline V gives CDR1 DFQATT, CDR2 SNEGSKA (reference sequence). CDR3 in amino acids: CSARRWGGQETQYF. In DNA, the CDR3 is TGCAGTGCTAGGCGGTGGGGGGGCCAAGAGACCCAGTACTTC.

This clonotype was found many times. The J gene is TRBJ2-7, the V gene TRBV28; D is undetermined. This CDR3 spans 15 amino acids. V lost 3 bases, J lost 2 bases, and 14 bases lay in between. CDR1 and CDR2 from the germline V gene are MDHEN and SYDVKM. This CDR3 is CASSLRATWAYEQYF. The CDR3 nucleotides read TGTGCCAGCAGTTTGAGAGCGACTTGGGCCTACGAGCAGTACTTC.

A few counts support this clonotype. The V gene is TRBV7-9, the J gene TRBJ2-2; 9 bases agree with TRBD1. Germline assignment: CDR1 SEHNR and CDR2 FQNEAQ (reference sequence). V gave up 4 bases and J gave up 10 bases; unmatched junction bases: 10. The CDR3 sequence is 15 residues long. This chain's CDR3 is CASSSGQGPIVELFF. The CDR3 coding sequence is TGTGCCAGCAGCTCGGGACAGGGTCCGATTGTGGAGCTGTTTTTT. The full variable domain, in which reference TRBV7-9 and TRBJ2-2 provide the parts outside the CDR3, is DTGVSQNPRHKITKRGQNVTFRCDPISEHNRLYWYRQTLGQGPEFLTYFQNEAQLEKSRLLSDRFSAERPKGSFSTLEIQRTEQGDSAMYLCASSSGQGPIVELFFGEGSRLTVL.

This clonotype was observed at least ten times. The chain recombines TRBV27 with TRBJ2-1, with TRBD2 identical over 14 bases. This CDR3 has 16 residues. Germline CDR1 MNHEY, CDR2 SMNVEV (reference sequence). The J segment lost 7 bases and the V segment lost 6 bases, leaving 8 bases of the junction unmatched. CDR3: CASRGTSGRGRNEQFF. The DNA for the CDR3 is TGTGCCAGCAGAGGGACTAGCGGGAGAGGTCGGAATGAGCAGTTCTTC.